The following is a T cell receptor beta chain sequence with its context. Antigen: not known. PCR amplification relied on 60 Vbeta primers (plus 13 Jbeta primers). TCRdb keeps only in-frame clones here, not all; method: immunoSEQ multiplex PCR. Here the sample table reports some 110,000 clones. The germline gives CDR1 SGDLS, CDR2 YYNGEE. CDR3 length: 16 amino acids. J lost 0 bases, V lost 3 bases, and 6 bases had no gene match. The data stem from a study of cytomegalovirus exposure and HLA in healthy donors. Overall study: Within the Caucasian-associated ancestry cluster were more than 75% of the roughly 380 genotyped donors. Study results and caveats: Information on immune exposure was restricted to one variable (CMV serostatus).

This sequence was found in a man aged 30 to 39 in good health and CMV-seronegative. Material for sequencing was PBMCs. V is TRBV9 and J is TRBJ2-1; 7 bases map to TRBD1. CDR3 sequence reads: CASSAQGGSSYNEQFF. The CDR3, as DNA: TGTGCCAGCAGCGCCCAAGGGGGCAGCTCCTACAATGAGCAGTTCTTC.